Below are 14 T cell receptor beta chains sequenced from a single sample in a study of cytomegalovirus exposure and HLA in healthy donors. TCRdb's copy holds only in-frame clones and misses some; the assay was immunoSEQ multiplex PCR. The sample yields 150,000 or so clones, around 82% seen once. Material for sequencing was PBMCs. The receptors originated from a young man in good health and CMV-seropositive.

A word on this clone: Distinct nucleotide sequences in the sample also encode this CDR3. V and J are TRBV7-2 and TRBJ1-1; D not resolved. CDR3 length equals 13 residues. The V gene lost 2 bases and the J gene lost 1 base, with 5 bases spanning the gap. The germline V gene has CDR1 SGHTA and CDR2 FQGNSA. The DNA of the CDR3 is TGTGCCAGCAGCTTAACGGGGAACACTGAAGCTTTCTTT. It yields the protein CASSLTGNTEAFF. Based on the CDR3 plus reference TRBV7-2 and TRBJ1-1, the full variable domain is GAGVSQSPSNKVTEKGKDVELRCDPISGHTALYWYRQSLGQGLEFLIYFQGNSAPDKSGLPSDRFSAERTGGSVSTLTIQRTQQEDSAVYLCASSLTGNTEAFFGQGTRLTVV.

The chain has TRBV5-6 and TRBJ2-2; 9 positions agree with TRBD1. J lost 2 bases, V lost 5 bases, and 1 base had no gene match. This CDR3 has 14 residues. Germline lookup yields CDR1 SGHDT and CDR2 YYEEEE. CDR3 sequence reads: CASRGQGNTGELFF. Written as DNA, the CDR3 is TGTGCCAGCAGGGGACAGGGTAACACCGGGGAGCTGTTTTTT.

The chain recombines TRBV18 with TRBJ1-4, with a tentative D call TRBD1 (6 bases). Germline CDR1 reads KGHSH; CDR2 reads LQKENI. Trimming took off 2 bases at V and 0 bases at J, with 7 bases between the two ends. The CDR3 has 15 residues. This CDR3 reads CASSPRQATNEKLFF. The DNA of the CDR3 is TGTGCCAGCTCACCAAGACAGGCAACTAATGAAAAACTGTTTTTT.

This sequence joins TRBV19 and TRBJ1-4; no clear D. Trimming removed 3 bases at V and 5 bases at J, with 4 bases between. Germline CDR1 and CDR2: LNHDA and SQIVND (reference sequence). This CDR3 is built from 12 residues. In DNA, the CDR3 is TGTGCCAGTAGTATCGGGAATGAAAAACTGTTTTTT. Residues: CASSIGNEKLFF.

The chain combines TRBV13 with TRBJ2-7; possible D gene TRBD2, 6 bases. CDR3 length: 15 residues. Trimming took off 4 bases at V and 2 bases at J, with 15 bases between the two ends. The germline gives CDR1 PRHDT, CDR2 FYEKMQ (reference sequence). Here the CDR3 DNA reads TGTGCCAGCAGCTCGAGGGCTAGCGTTGCCTACGAGCAGTACTTC. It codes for CASSSRASVAYEQYF.

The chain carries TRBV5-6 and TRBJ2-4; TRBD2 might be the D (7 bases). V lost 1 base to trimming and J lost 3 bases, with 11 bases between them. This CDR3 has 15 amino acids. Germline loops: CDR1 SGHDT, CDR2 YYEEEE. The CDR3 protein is CASSLPGEGKNIQYF. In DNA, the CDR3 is TGTGCCAGCAGCTTGCCAGGGGAGGGCAAAAACATTCAGTACTTC.

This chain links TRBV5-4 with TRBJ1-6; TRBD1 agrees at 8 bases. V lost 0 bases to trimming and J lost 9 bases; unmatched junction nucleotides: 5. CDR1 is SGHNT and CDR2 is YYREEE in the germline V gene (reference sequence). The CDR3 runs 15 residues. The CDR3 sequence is CASSLARGRSSPLHF. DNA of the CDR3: TGTGCCAGCAGCTTGGCCAGGGGGCGATCTTCACCCCTCCACTTT.

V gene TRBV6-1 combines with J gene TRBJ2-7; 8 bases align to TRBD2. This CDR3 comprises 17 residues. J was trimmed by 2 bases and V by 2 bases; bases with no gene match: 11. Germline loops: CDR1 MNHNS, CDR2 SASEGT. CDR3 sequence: CASSESSGWVEAYEQYF. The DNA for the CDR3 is TGTGCCAGCAGTGAATCTAGCGGGTGGGTCGAGGCCTACGAGCAGTACTTC.

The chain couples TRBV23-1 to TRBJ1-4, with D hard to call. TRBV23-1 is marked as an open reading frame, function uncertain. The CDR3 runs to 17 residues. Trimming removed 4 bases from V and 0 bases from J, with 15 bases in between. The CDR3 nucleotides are TGCGCCAGCAGTCCCCTCCCGTCGTTAGCAACTAATGAAAAACTGTTTTTT. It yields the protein CASSPLPSLATNEKLFF.

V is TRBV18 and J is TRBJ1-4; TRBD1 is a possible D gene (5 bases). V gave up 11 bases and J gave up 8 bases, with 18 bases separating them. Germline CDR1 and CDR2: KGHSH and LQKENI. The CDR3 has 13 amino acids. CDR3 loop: CAGQSATEEKLFF. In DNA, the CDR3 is TGTGCCGGACAAAGTGCAACGGAAGAAAAACTGTTTTTT.

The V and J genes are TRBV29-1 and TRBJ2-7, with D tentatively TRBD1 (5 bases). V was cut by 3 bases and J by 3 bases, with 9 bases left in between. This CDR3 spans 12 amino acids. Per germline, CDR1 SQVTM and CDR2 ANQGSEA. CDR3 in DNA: TGCAGCGTTGAGGTAGGGGACTACGAGCAGTACTTC. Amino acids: CSVEVGDYEQYF.

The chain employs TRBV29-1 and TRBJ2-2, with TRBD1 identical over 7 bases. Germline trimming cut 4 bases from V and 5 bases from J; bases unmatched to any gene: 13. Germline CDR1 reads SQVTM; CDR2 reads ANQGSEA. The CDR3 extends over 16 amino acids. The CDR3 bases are TGCAGCGTTGGGGGCCCGGGACAGAACCTTACCGGGGAGCTGTTTTTT. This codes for CSVGGPGQNLTGELFF.

The CDR3 is CASTSGTGIGTGELFF. CDR3 DNA: TGCGCCAGCACCTCTGGGACAGGGATCGGCACCGGGGAGCTGTTTTTT. The chain joins TRBV5-1 to TRBJ2-2, with TRBD1 matching over 9 bases. The V gene's germline CDR1 is SGHRS and CDR2 YFSETQ. After removal of 6 bases from V and 4 bases from J, the junction contained 10 bases not matched to a gene. The length of the CDR3 is 16 residues.

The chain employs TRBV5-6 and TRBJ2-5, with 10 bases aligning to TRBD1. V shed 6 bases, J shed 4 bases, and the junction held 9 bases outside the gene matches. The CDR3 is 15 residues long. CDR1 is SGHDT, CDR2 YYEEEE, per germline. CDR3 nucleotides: TGTGCCAGCACTAAGACAGGGGGCGCGACAGAGACCCAGTACTTC. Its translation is CASTKTGGATETQYF. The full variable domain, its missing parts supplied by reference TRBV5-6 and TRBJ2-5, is DAGVTQSPTHLIKTRGQQVTLRCSPKSGHDTVSWYQQALGQGPQFIFQYYEEEERQRGNFPDRFSGHQFPNYSSELNVNALLLGDSALYLCASTKTGGATETQYFGPGTRLLVL.